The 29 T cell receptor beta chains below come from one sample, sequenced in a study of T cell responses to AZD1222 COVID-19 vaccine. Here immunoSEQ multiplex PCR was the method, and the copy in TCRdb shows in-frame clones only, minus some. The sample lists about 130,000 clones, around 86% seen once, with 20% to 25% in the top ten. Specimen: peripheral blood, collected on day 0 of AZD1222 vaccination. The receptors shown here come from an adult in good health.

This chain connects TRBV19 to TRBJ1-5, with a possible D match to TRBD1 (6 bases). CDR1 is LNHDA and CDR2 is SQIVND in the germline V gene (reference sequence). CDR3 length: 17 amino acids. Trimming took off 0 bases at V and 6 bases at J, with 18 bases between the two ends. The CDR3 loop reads CASSIDLTYREAQPQHF. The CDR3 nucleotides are TGTGCCAGTAGTATAGATCTGACCTACAGGGAAGCTCAGCCCCAGCATTTT.

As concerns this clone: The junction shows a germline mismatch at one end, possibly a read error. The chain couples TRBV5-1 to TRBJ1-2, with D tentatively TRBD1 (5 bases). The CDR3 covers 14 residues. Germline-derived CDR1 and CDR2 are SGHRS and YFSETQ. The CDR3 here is CASSLDRPNTRVAF. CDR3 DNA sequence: TGCGCCAGCAGCTTGGACAGGCCGAACACCCGGGTTGCCTTC.

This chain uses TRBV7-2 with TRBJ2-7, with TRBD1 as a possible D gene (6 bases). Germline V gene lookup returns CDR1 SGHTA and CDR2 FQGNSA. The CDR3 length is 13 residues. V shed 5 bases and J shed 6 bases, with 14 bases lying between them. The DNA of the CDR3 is TGTGCCAGCAGCAACAGGGTATCGGCCGAGCAGTACTTC. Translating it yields CASSNRVSAEQYF.

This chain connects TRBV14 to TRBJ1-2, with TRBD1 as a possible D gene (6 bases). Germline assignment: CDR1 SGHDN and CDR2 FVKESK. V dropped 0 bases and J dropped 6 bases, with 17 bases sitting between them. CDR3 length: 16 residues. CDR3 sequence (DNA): TGTGCCAGCAGCCAAGAACTTGATCTGGCAGGGGATGGCTACACCTTC. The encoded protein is CASSQELDLAGDGYTF.

The CDR3 loop is CASSPGTGGYQETQYF. CDR3 in DNA: TGCGCCAGCAGCCCCGGGACAGGGGGTTACCAAGAGACCCAGTACTTC. J is TRBJ2-5 and V is TRBV5-1; 11 bases are shared with TRBD1. Germline V CDR1 and CDR2: SGHRS, YFSETQ. The CDR3 length is 16 residues. V lost 4 bases and J lost 0; bases outside the gene matches: 5.

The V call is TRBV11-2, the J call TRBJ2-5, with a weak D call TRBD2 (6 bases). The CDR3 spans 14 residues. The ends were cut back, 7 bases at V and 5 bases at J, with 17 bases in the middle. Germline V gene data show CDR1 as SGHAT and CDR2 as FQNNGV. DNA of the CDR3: TGTGCCAGCACCCCAAACGGAGGGTTTGAGACCCAGTACTTC. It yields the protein CASTPNGGFETQYF.

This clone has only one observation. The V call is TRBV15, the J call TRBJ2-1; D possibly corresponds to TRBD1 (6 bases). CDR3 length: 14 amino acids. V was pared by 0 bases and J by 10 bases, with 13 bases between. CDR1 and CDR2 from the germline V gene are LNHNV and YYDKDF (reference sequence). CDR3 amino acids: CATSRDNQGTEQFF. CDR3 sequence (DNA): TGTGCCACCAGCAGAGATAACCAGGGGACAGAGCAGTTCTTC.

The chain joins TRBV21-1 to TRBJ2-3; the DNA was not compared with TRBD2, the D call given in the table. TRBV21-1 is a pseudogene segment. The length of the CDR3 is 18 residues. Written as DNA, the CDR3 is TGTGCCAGCAGCAAAGCATGGGACGGGAGGTCTGACACAGATACGCAGTATTTT. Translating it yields CASSKAWDGRSDTDTQYF.

CDR3 sequence: CASSAHPLGTPNTGELFF. In DNA form, the CDR3 reads TGTGCCAGCAGCGCGCACCCCCTCGGGACACCAAACACCGGGGAGCTGTTTTTT. The V gene is TRBV3-1 (or the pseudogene TRBV3-2), the J gene TRBJ2-2; D possibly corresponds to TRBD1 (6 bases). Germline V gives CDR1 LGHDT, CDR2 YNNKEL (reference sequence). The V gene lost 5 bases and the J gene lost 2 bases, with 21 bases spanning the gap. The CDR3 consists of 18 residues.

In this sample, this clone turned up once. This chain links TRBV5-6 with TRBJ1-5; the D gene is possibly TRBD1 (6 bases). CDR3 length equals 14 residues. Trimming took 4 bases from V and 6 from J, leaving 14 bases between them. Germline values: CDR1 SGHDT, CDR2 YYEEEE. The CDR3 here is CASSDGGLGQPQHF. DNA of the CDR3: TGTGCCAGCAGCGACGGGGGGCTCGGTCAGCCCCAGCATTTT.

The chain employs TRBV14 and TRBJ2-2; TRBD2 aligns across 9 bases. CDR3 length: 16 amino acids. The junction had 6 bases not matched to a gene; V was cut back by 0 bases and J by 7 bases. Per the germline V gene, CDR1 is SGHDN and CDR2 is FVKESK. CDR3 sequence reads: CASSQERGGQVGELFF. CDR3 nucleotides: TGTGCCAGCAGCCAAGAGCGGGGGGGCCAGGTCGGGGAGCTGTTTTTT.

Here the CDR3 DNA reads TGTGCCAGTACCAAGGGATCTAACTATGGCTACACCTTC. This codes for CASTKGSNYGYTF. The rearrangement links TRBV19 to TRBJ1-2; no definite D call. Germline CDR1 LNHDA, CDR2 SQIVND (reference sequence). CDR3 length: 13 residues. V lost 7 bases to trimming and J lost 0 bases, with 9 bases between them.

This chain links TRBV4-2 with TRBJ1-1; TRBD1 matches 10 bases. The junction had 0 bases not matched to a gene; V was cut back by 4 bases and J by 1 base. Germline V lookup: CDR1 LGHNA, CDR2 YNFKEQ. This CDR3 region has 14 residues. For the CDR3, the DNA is TGTGCCAGCAGCCGGGACAGGGGGAACACTGAAGCTTTCTTT. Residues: CASSRDRGNTEAFF.

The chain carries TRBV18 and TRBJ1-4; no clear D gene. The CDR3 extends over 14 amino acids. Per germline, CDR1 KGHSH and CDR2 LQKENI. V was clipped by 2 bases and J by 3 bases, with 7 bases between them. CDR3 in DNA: TGTGCCAGCTCACCAGGAGCCTCTAATGAAAAACTGTTTTTT. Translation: CASSPGASNEKLFF.

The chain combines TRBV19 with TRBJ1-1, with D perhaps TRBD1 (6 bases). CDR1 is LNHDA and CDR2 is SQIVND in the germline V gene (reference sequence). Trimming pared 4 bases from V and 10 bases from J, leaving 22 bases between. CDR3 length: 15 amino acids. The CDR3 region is CASSTYSGLGGRAFF. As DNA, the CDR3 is TGTGCCAGTAGTACCTACTCAGGGTTGGGGGGGCGAGCTTTCTTT.

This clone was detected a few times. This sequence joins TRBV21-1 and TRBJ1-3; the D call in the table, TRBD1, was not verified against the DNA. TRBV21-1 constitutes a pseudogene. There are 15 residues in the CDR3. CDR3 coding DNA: TGTGCCAGCAGCCTCTGGGACAACTCTGGAAACACCATATATTTT. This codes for CASSLWDNSGNTIYF.

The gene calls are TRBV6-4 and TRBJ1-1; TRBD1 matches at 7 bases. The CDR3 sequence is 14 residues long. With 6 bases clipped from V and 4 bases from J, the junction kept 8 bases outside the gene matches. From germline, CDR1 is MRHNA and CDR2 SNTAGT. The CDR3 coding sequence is TGTGCCAGCAGCCGATCTACAGGGGCCACTGAAGCTTTCTTT. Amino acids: CASSRSTGATEAFF.

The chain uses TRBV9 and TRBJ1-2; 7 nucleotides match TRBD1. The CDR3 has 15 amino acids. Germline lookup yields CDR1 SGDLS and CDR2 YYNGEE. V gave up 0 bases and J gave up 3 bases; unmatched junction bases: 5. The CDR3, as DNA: TGTGCCAGCAGCGTAGCTGAGGGGGCAGACTATGGCTACACCTTC. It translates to CASSVAEGADYGYTF.

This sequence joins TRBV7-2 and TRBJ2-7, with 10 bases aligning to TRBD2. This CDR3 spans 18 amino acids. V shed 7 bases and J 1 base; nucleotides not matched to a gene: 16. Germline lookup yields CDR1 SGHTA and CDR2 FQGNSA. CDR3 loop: CASKGPSGGFYRSYEQYF. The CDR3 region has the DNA TGTGCCAGCAAGGGGCCTAGCGGGGGATTTTACAGGTCCTACGAGCAGTACTTC.

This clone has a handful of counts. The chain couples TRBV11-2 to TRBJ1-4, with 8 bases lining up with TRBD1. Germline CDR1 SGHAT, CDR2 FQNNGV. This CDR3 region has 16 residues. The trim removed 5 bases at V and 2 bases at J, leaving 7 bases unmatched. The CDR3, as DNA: TGTGCCAGCAGCACCGGGACAGGTGCTACTAATGAAAAACTGTTTTTT. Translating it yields CASSTGTGATNEKLFF.

CDR3 loop: CASSQARGVLNTQYF. In DNA, the CDR3 is TGTGCCAGCAGCCAAGCGCGGGGGGTTTTGAATACGCAGTATTTT. V usage is TRBV3-1 (or the pseudogene TRBV3-2) and J usage is TRBJ2-3, with 8 nucleotides matching TRBD2. The CDR3 extends over 15 amino acids. The ends lost 1 base at V and 7 bases at J; junction bases unmatched: 7. Germline V CDR1 and CDR2: LGHDT, YNNKEL (reference sequence).

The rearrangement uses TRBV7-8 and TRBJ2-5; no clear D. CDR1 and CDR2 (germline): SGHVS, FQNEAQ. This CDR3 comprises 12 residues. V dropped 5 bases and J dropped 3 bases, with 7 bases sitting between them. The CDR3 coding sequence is TGTGCCAGCAGCCTAATCGAAGAGACCCAGTACTTC. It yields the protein CASSLIEETQYF.

CDR3: CASSPRLTDRVNTGELFF. The CDR3 coding sequence is TGTGCCAGCAGCCCTCGTTTAACGGACAGGGTGAACACCGGGGAGCTGTTTTTT. The chain joins TRBV7-9 to TRBJ2-2; TRBD1 agrees at 8 bases. With 5 bases clipped from V and 1 base from J, the junction kept 12 bases outside the gene matches. Germline-derived CDR1 and CDR2 are SEHNR and FQNEAQ (reference sequence). The CDR3 has 18 residues.

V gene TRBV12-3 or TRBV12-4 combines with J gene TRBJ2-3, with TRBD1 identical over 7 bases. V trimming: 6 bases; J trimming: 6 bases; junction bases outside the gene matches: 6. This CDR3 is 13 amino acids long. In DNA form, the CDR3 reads TGTGCCAGCAGCCAGGGACAGAAGGATACGCAGTATTTT. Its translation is CASSQGQKDTQYF.

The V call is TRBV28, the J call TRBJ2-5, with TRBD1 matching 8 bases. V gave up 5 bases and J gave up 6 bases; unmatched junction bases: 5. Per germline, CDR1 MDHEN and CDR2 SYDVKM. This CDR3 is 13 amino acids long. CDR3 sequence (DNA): TGTGCCAGCAGTCCTCAGGGGGCTAAGACCCAGTACTTC. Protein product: CASSPQGAKTQYF.

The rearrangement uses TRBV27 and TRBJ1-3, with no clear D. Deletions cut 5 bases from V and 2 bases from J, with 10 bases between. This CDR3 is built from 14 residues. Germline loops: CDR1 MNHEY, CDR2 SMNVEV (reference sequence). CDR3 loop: CASSSAEAGNTIYF. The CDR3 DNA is TGTGCCAGCAGTAGCGCCGAGGCTGGAAACACCATATATTTT.

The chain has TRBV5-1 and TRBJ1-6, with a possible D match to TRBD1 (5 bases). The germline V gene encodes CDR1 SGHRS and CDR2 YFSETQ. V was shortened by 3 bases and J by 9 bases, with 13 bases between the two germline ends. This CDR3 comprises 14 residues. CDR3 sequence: CASSSLGGVSPLHF. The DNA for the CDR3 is TGCGCCAGCAGCTCCCTCGGGGGGGTTTCACCCCTCCACTTT.

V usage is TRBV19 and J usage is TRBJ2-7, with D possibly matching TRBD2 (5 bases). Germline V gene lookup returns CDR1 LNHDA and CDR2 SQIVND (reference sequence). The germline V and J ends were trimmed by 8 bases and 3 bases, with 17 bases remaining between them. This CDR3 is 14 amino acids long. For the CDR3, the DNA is TGTGCCAGTTGCCGGGCCGGGGTGGGCTACGAGCAGTACTTC. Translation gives CASCRAGVGYEQYF. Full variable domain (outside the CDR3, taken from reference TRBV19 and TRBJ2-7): DGGITQSPKYLFRKEGQNVTLSCEQNLNHDAMYWYRQDPGQGLRLIYYSQIVNDFQKGDIAEGYSVSREKKESFPLTVTSAQKNPTAFYLCASCRAGVGYEQYFGPGTRLTVT.

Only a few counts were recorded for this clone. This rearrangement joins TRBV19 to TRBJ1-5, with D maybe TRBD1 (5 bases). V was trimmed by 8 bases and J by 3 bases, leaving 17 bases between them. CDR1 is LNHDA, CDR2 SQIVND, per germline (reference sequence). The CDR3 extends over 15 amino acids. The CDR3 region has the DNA TGTGCCAGTTCCAGGGAAGGGGTGAACAATCAGCCCCAGCATTTT. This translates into CASSREGVNNQPQHF.